This TCR beta chain was found in a study of cytomegalovirus exposure and HLA in healthy donors. PCR amplification relied on 60 Vbeta primers (plus 13 Jbeta primers). The data were produced by immunoSEQ multiplex PCR, yet TCRdb's version contains in-frame clones alone and is incomplete. The data contain more than 95,000 clones, 65% to 80% of them singletons. V was clipped by 3 bases and J by 4 bases, with 10 bases between them. This CDR3 is built from 13 residues. Germline values: CDR1 GTSNPN, CDR2 SVGIG (reference sequence). This clonotype was sampled from a woman between 65 and 79 years old in good health and CMV-seropositive. The sequenced sample consisted of PBMCs. V and J are TRBV30 and TRBJ1-5, with D perhaps TRBD1 (6 bases). CDR3 protein: CAWRKQGNQPQHF. CDR3 nucleotides: TGTGCCTGGAGGAAACAGGGAAATCAGCCCCAGCATTTT.